Listed below are T cell receptor beta chains from one sample, sequenced in a study of cytomegalovirus exposure and HLA in healthy donors. Assay: immunoSEQ multiplex PCR; the TCRdb copy retains only in-frame clones and omits some. The table lists about 160,000 clones, 85% to 90% of them singletons, with about 9.3% in the top ten. The specimen was PBMCs. The receptors here all came from a woman aged 18-29 years in good health and CMV-seropositive. The CDR3 runs from the conserved cysteine through the conserved F or W. A D gene is named only where the DNA matches it firmly. For some rows the clone size is stated as once, few or many, or as a class when expanded; others skip it.

abundance	d_gene	v_gene	len	j_gene	CDR3aa	CDR3nt
-	-	TRBV10-2	14	TRBJ1-1	CASRDYAGEYGAFF	TGCGCCAGCAGAGACTACGCTGGGGAGTATGGAGCTTTCTTT
-	-	TRBV18	15	TRBJ1-4	CASSDRIATNEKLFF	TGTGCCAGCTCAGACAGGATAGCAACTAATGAAAAACTGTTTTTT
-	TRBD1	TRBV7-3	13	TRBJ2-7	CASSPDRAAEQYF	TGTGCCAGCAGCCCAGACAGGGCAGCGGAGCAGTACTTC
-	-	TRBV10-1	13	TRBJ1-1	CASSENRDTEAFF	TGCGCCAGCAGTGAGAATCGGGACACTGAAGCTTTCTTT
-	TRBD2	TRBV27	17	TRBJ2-1	CASSLGAGGISYNEQFF	TGTGCCAGCAGTTTGGGTGCGGGAGGTATCTCCTACAATGAGCAGTTCTTC
-	TRBD1	TRBV28	15	TRBJ1-2	CASSLKGATFYGYTF	TGTGCCAGCAGTTTGAAGGGGGCCACCTTCTATGGCTACACCTTC
-	-	TRBV2	12	TRBJ1-1	CASTGQGTEAFF	TGTGCCAGCACCGGTCAGGGAACTGAAGCTTTCTTT
-	TRBD2	TRBV7-3	13	TRBJ2-7	CARPRRELEEQYF	TGTGCCAGGCCTCGGCGGGAGCTGGAAGAGCAGTACTTC
-	-	TRBV30	18	TRBJ2-7	CASTGQGSPTSGYYEQYF	TGTGCCTCGACGGGACAGGGATCCCCTACTAGCGGATACTACGAGCAGTACTTC
-	-	TRBV15	15	TRBJ1-3	CATSPRGMVGNTIYF	TGTGCCACCAGCCCCCGGGGAATGGTCGGAAACACCATATATTTT
-	-	TRBV20-1	11	TRBJ1-1	CSARRITEAFF	TGCAGTGCTCGGCGGATCACTGAAGCTTTCTTT
-	TRBD1	TRBV30	13	TRBJ1-4	CASSLTGFEKLFF	TGTGCCTCATCACTGACAGGGTTTGAAAAACTGTTTTTT
-	-	TRBV4-3	18	TRBJ2-3	CASSHETRLVSSTDTQYF	TGCGCCAGCAGCCACGAAACTAGGTTAGTATCTAGCACAGATACGCAGTATTTT
-	-	TRBV5-1	14	TRBJ2-7	CASSLTGNSYEQYF	TGCGCCAGCAGCTTGACGGGAAACTCCTACGAGCAGTACTTC
-	-	TRBV18	14	TRBJ2-3	CASGAAGGTDTQYF	TGTGCCAGCGGCGCGGCAGGGGGCACAGATACGCAGTATTTT
-	-	TRBV19	13	TRBJ1-5	CASSMQGGQPQHF	TGTGCCAGTAGTATGCAGGGAGGTCAGCCCCAGCATTTT
-	-	TRBV18	11	TRBJ1-2	CATDGDYGYTF	TGTGCCACCGACGGGGACTATGGCTACACCTTC
-	-	TRBV11-3	14	TRBJ2-7	CASSLGGGGYEQYF	TGTGCCAGCAGCTTAGGGGGCGGCGGCTACGAGCAGTACTTC
once	TRBD1	TRBV6-5	15	TRBJ1-5	CASSPGQGRDRPQHF	TGTGCCAGCAGTCCGGGACAGGGGAGAGATCGGCCCCAGCATTTT
-	-	TRBV27	16	TRBJ2-2	CASSLYPQGWTGELFF	TGTGCCAGCAGTTTATATCCGCAGGGGTGGACCGGGGAGCTGTTTTTT
-	-	TRBV5-1	14	TRBJ2-7	CASSEDSYFYEQYF	TGCGCCAGCAGCGAGGACTCCTACTTCTACGAGCAGTACTTC
-	-	TRBV28	15	TRBJ2-7	CASSFSRASSYEQYF	TGTGCCAGCAGTTTCTCTCGCGCGAGCTCCTACGAGCAGTACTTC
-	TRBD2	TRBV7-2	14	TRBJ2-7	CASTTYGTSGGQYF	TGTGCCAGCACCACATACGGGACTAGCGGGGGGCAGTACTTC
once	TRBD1	TRBV28	17	TRBJ1-4	CASGSGTADATNEKLFF	TGTGCCAGCGGGTCCGGGACAGCCGATGCAACTAATGAAAAACTGTTTTTT
once	TRBD2	TRBV19	17	TRBJ2-5	CASGGLAGPGVQETQYF	TGTGCCAGCGGCGGACTAGCGGGACCCGGAGTCCAAGAGACCCAGTACTTC